These 32 T cell receptor beta chains were sequenced from one sample in a study of T cells in pancreatic ductal adenocarcinoma. Generated by immunoSEQ multiplex PCR, the TCRdb table keeps only in-frame clones and is missing some. The data show more than 85,000 clones, about 95% seen once. The selected patients with pancreatic ductal adenocarcinoma had surgery but no neoadjuvant therapy. Material for sequencing was PBMCs. These receptors all come from a human donor with pancreatic ductal adenocarcinoma.

The chain employs TRBV10-3 and TRBJ2-7, with 9 bases fitting TRBD2. CDR1 ENHRY and CDR2 SYGVKD come from the germline V gene. This CDR3 spans 15 amino acids. J was trimmed by 1 base and V by 4 bases; bases with no gene match: 5. The CDR3 reads CAISVSSGTSYEQYF. The CDR3 bases are TGTGCCATCAGTGTATCTAGCGGGACGTCCTACGAGCAGTACTTC.

The chain has TRBV5-1 and TRBJ1-5, with TRBD1 as a possible D gene (5 bases). The germline V and J ends were trimmed by 4 bases and 7 bases, with 18 bases remaining between them. The germline V gene has CDR1 SGHRS and CDR2 YFSETQ. The CDR3 consists of 15 residues. The CDR3 loop reads CASSILGGLGQPQHF. The DNA for the CDR3 is TGCGCCAGCAGCATTCTCGGGGGGTTGGGGCAGCCCCAGCATTTT.

The chain employs TRBV27 and TRBJ1-5; TRBD1 is a possible D gene (5 bases). The CDR3 contains 16 residues. Germline assignment: CDR1 MNHEY and CDR2 SMNVEV (reference sequence). The ends were cut back, 5 bases at V and 3 bases at J, with 17 bases in the middle. The CDR3 region is CASSPLIDSSNQPQHF. In DNA, the CDR3 is TGTGCCAGCAGTCCGCTAATCGACAGTTCCAATCAGCCCCAGCATTTT.

The chain joins TRBV11-2 to TRBJ1-1; the D gene is possibly TRBD1 (5 bases). V lost 5 bases and J lost 0, with 10 bases in between. The CDR3 consists of 14 residues. Germline assignment: CDR1 SGHAT and CDR2 FQNNGV. The CDR3 DNA is TGTGCCAGCAGCCGACAGCCCGTGAACACTGAAGCTTTCTTT. It encodes CASSRQPVNTEAFF.

The chain joins TRBV12-5 to TRBJ2-7, with D possibly being TRBD2 (5 bases). Trimming pared 3 bases from V and 0 bases from J, leaving 18 bases between. The CDR3 loop spans 17 amino acids. CDR1 and CDR2 from the germline V gene are LGHNT and FRNRAP. CDR3 residues: CASGFLSRLAVSYEQYF. CDR3 in DNA: TGTGCTAGTGGTTTTCTCTCCCGGCTAGCTGTCTCCTACGAGCAGTACTTC.

This sequence joins TRBV7-8 and TRBJ1-1; unclear D gene. This CDR3 is built from 17 residues. The germline CDR1 and CDR2 sequences are SGHVS and FQNEAQ. V was clipped by 1 base and J by 0 bases, with 15 bases between them. CDR3 protein: CASSLGGGRTMNTEAFF. In nucleotides, the CDR3 is TGTGCCAGCAGCTTAGGGGGAGGGAGGACCATGAACACTGAAGCTTTCTTT.

V and J are TRBV4-3 and TRBJ1-2; D gene ambiguous. Trimming left V 0 bases short and J 2 bases short, with 7 bases between. The CDR3 has 14 amino acids. Germline values: CDR1 LGHNA, CDR2 YSLEER. The CDR3 bases are TGCGCCAGCAGCCAAGATGGAGGGAACTATGGCTACACCTTC. It specifies CASSQDGGNYGYTF.

V gene TRBV10-3 combines with J gene TRBJ2-5; D is possibly TRBD1 or TRBD2 (7 bases each). This CDR3 has 15 amino acids. Germline CDR1 reads ENHRY; CDR2 reads SYGVKD. The germline V and J ends were trimmed by 10 bases and 5 bases, with 23 bases remaining between them. The chain's CDR3 is CATTEGAGDGETQYF. The CDR3 DNA sequence: TGTGCCACCACTGAGGGGGCGGGAGATGGCGAGACCCAGTACTTC.

The chain employs TRBV7-2 and TRBJ1-2; TRBD1 aligns across 7 bases. CDR3 length equals 12 residues. J was trimmed by 7 bases and V by 4 bases; bases with no gene match: 3. CDR1 is SGHTA and CDR2 is FQGNSA in the germline V gene. The CDR3 bases are TGTGCCAGCAGCTCCTACAGGGGTGGCTACACCTTC. It specifies CASSSYRGGYTF.

V and J are TRBV2 and TRBJ2-1; D unclear. This CDR3 spans 13 amino acids. CDR1 is SNHLY, CDR2 FYNNEI, per germline. V was shortened by 8 bases and J by 0 bases, with 8 bases between the two germline ends. DNA for the CDR3: TGTGCCAGCTGCCGGAGCTCCTACAATGAGCAGTTCTTC. Amino acids: CASCRSSYNEQFF.

In its sample, this clone was seen once. This sequence joins TRBV6-5 and TRBJ1-1; 8 bases agree with TRBD1. This CDR3 has 14 residues. V dropped 7 bases and J dropped 3; count of bases not matched to a gene: 7. Germline V lookup: CDR1 MNHEY, CDR2 SVGAGI. The CDR3 loop is CASTPDRDHTEAFF. CDR3 coding DNA: TGTGCCAGCACCCCGGACAGGGACCACACTGAAGCTTTCTTT.

This chain connects TRBV6-1 to TRBJ2-1, with D possibly matching TRBD1 (6 bases). CDR3 length equals 14 residues. Germline loops: CDR1 MNHNS, CDR2 SASEGT. V was clipped by 4 bases and J by 8 bases, with 15 bases between them. This CDR3 is CASSGRQDKDEQFF. DNA for the CDR3: TGTGCCAGCAGTGGTAGACAGGACAAAGATGAGCAGTTCTTC.

The chain uses TRBV27 and TRBJ2-1, with D possibly matching TRBD1 (5 bases). This CDR3 contains 15 residues. The ends were cut back, 5 bases at V and 0 bases at J, with 11 bases in the middle. CDR1 is MNHEY, CDR2 SMNVEV, per germline (reference sequence). CDR3: CASSMTAFSYNEQFF. The CDR3 nucleotides are TGTGCCAGCAGTATGACAGCTTTCTCCTACAATGAGCAGTTCTTC.

The chain links TRBV19 to TRBJ2-1, with D hard to call. The CDR3 spans 13 residues. CDR1 LNHDA and CDR2 SQIVND come from the germline V gene (reference sequence). V was pared by 3 bases and J by 8 bases, with 11 bases between. DNA for the CDR3: TGTGCCAGTAGTATTATTAGCTCCTATGAGCAGTTCTTC. Residues: CASSIISSYEQFF.

The DNA of the CDR3 is TGTGCCAGCTCCCGCGGAGAGTTTCAGCCCCAGCATTTT. Its translation: CASSRGEFQPQHF. V is TRBV18 and J is TRBJ1-5; D ambiguous. The CDR3 consists of 13 residues. Germline CDR1 reads KGHSH; CDR2 reads LQKENI. Between the trimmed V and J ends, which lost 6 bases and 6 bases, there was a span of 12 bases.

The chain recombines TRBV20-1 with TRBJ2-5; D unresolved. V was trimmed by 7 bases and J by 4 bases, leaving 10 bases between them. CDR1 and CDR2 from the germline V gene are DFQATT and SNEGSKA (reference sequence). The CDR3 is 11 amino acids. The CDR3 loop reads CSGWALETQYF. CDR3 sequence (DNA): TGCAGTGGTTGGGCGTTAGAGACCCAGTACTTC.

V gene TRBV7-9 combines with J gene TRBJ2-5, with D possibly being TRBD2 (6 bases). The V end lost 3 bases, the J end lost 1 base, and 9 bases lay between the germline ends. Germline V gene sequence: CDR1 SEHNR, CDR2 FQNEAQ (reference sequence). The CDR3 consists of 14 residues. The CDR3 sequence is CASSFGGAQETQYF. The CDR3 nucleotides read TGTGCCAGCAGCTTTGGAGGGGCCCAAGAGACCCAGTACTTC.

The V gene is TRBV7-2, the J gene TRBJ2-2; D possibly corresponds to TRBD1 (6 bases). Trimming removed 0 bases at V and 7 bases at J, with 12 bases between. The V gene's germline CDR1 is SGHTA and CDR2 FQGNSA. The CDR3 runs 15 residues. CDR3 nucleotides: TGTGCCAGCAGCTTAGCGCACAGGGACCACGGGGAGCTGTTTTTT. Translating gives CASSLAHRDHGELFF.

The V gene is TRBV4-3, the J gene TRBJ2-1; TRBD1 is a possible D gene (6 bases). This CDR3 spans 13 amino acids. The germline V gene encodes CDR1 LGHNA and CDR2 YSLEER. Trimming pared 2 bases from V and 13 bases from J, leaving 15 bases between. The CDR3 sequence is CASSQSSRDTQFF. DNA of the CDR3: TGCGCCAGCAGCCAATCATCACGGGACACCCAGTTCTTC.

As DNA, the CDR3 is TGTGCCAGCAGCCCGCCAGCAACTAATGAAAAACTGTTTTTT. It codes for CASSPPATNEKLFF. V is TRBV7-9 and J is TRBJ1-4, with D unresolved. CDR1 is SEHNR, CDR2 FQNEAQ, per germline (reference sequence). The CDR3 is 14 amino acids. V dropped 5 bases and J dropped 0 bases, with 7 bases sitting between them.

CDR3 sequence: CASSPQGSGELFF. DNA of the CDR3: TGTGCCAGCAGCCCACAGGGAAGCGGGGAGCTGTTTTTT. The chain recombines TRBV5-5 with TRBJ2-2; possibly TRBD1 for D (6 bases). Germline CDR1 reads SGHKS; CDR2 reads YYEKEE (reference sequence). The CDR3 length is 13 residues. V lost 4 bases to trimming and J lost 7 bases, with 11 bases between them.

To note about this clone: The same CDR3 arises from other DNA sequences in this sample as well. The gene calls are TRBV5-1 and TRBJ2-7; D is possibly TRBD1 (6 bases). V lost 0 bases and J lost 2, with 9 bases in between. The CDR3 is 14 residues long. Germline V lookup: CDR1 SGHRS, CDR2 YFSETQ. The CDR3 loop reads CASSLGGGTYEQYF. The CDR3 nucleotides read TGCGCCAGCAGCTTGGGAGGGGGAACCTACGAGCAGTACTTC.

The table lists this clone with a count of one. The CDR3 is CASSPNQGSQETQYF. Here the CDR3 DNA reads TGTGCCAGCAGTCCTAACCAGGGGAGCCAAGAGACCCAGTACTTC. The genes are TRBV27 and TRBJ2-5; possible D gene TRBD1, 6 bases. V was shortened by 5 bases and J by 1 base, with 14 bases between the two germline ends. The CDR3 runs 15 residues. CDR1 is MNHEY and CDR2 is SMNVEV in the germline V gene (reference sequence).

The chain employs TRBV6-5 and TRBJ2-7; 7 bases are shared with TRBD2. Germline values: CDR1 MNHEY, CDR2 SVGAGI. CDR3 size: 14 residues. V was clipped by 7 bases and J by 0 bases; unmatched bases: 6. CDR3 protein: CASKASGSSYEQYF. The CDR3 DNA is TGTGCCAGCAAAGCTAGCGGAAGCTCCTACGAGCAGTACTTC.

The V and J genes are TRBV5-4 and TRBJ2-7, with 10 positions matching TRBD1. V gave up 5 bases and J gave up 6 bases; unmatched junction bases: 2. The germline gives CDR1 SGHNT, CDR2 YYREEE (reference sequence). The CDR3 consists of 12 residues. In DNA, the CDR3 is TGTGCCAGCAGTTGGACAGGGGGCGAGCAGTACTTC. Its translation is CASSWTGGEQYF.

This chain connects TRBV19 to TRBJ2-1; 9 bases match TRBD1. There are 14 residues in the CDR3. V shed 7 bases and J 1 base; nucleotides not matched to a gene: 2. Germline values: CDR1 LNHDA, CDR2 SQIVND (reference sequence). The CDR3 bases are TGTGCCAGTAAGGGACAGGGTTCCTACAATGAGCAGTTCTTC. This gives the protein CASKGQGSYNEQFF.

This clone came up once. CDR3 bases: TGTGCTAGTGGTTTAGGGGCCTACAATGAGCAGTTCTTC. It translates to CASGLGAYNEQFF. The chain employs TRBV12-5 and TRBJ2-1; perhaps TRBD1 as D (5 bases). Deletions cut 3 bases from V and 2 bases from J, with 5 bases between. The germline V gene has CDR1 LGHNT and CDR2 FRNRAP. The CDR3 consists of 13 residues.

The CDR3 is CASSSPGGPRAYEQYF. As DNA, the CDR3 is TGTGCCAGTAGTAGCCCCGGTGGGCCGCGAGCCTACGAGCAGTACTTC. The rearrangement joins TRBV19 to TRBJ2-7; no reliable D call. Trimming shortened V by 4 bases and J by 2 bases, and 18 bases separated the two germline ends. The germline gives CDR1 LNHDA, CDR2 SQIVND (reference sequence). This CDR3 region has 16 residues.

This chain joins TRBV18 and TRBJ1-2; D uncertain. V was clipped by 5 bases and J by 8 bases, with 15 bases between them. Germline CDR1 is KGHSH and CDR2 is LQKENI. The length of the CDR3 is 13 residues. CDR3 DNA sequence: TGTGCCAGCTCAGGGGATCGGACTGCGGGCTACACCTTC. Translating gives CASSGDRTAGYTF.

The chain employs TRBV30 and TRBJ2-1; 9 bases are a match to TRBD1. The CDR3 contains 15 residues. The V gene end was trimmed by 2 bases and the J gene end by 6 bases; junction bases not matched to a gene: 8. CDR1 is GTSNPN, CDR2 SVGIG, per germline (reference sequence). CDR3 sequence: CAWSFGTGFLNEQFF. For the CDR3, the DNA is TGTGCCTGGAGTTTTGGGACAGGGTTTCTCAATGAGCAGTTCTTC.

V and J are TRBV9 and TRBJ2-7; TRBD1 matches 7 bases. Germline V gene lookup returns CDR1 SGDLS and CDR2 YYNGEE. V lost 1 base and J lost 3; bases outside the gene matches: 7. This CDR3 region has 15 residues. CDR3 DNA: TGTGCCAGCAGCGTAAGGGACAGTGGGAGCTACGAGCAGTACTTC. Its translation: CASSVRDSGSYEQYF.

The gene calls are TRBV5-1 and TRBJ1-2, with 7 nucleotides matching TRBD1. This CDR3 is 15 amino acids long. CDR1 and CDR2 from the germline V gene are SGHRS and YFSETQ. J gave up 5 bases and V 5 bases, and 12 bases lay outside the gene matches. Here the CDR3 reads CASRETGTVNYGYTF. The CDR3 nucleotides are TGCGCCAGCAGGGAAACCGGGACAGTCAATTATGGCTACACCTTC.